This is a list of T cell receptor beta chains from one sample in a study of PD-L1 blockade in urothelial cancer. The repertoire was sequenced with immunoSEQ multiplex PCR; TCRdb's copy has only in-frame clones and lacks some. Here the sample spans tens of thousands of clones, approximately 83% being singletons. Material: PBMCs, obtained around atezolizumab (anti-PD-L1) treatment. The origin of the receptors is a man aged 55 to 70 with urothelial cancer. The CDR3 runs from the conserved cysteine through the conserved F or W. The D gene is left open where the match is weak. Not all rows give a size; the values are once, few, many and, for expanded clones, a class.

CASSITPRGEQYF,TGTGCCAGTAGTATTACACCTCGGGGCGAGCAGTACTTC,TRBV19,.,TRBJ2-7,.
CASSPSQGSEQFF,TGTGCCAGCTCACCATCACAGGGGAGTGAGCAGTTCTTC,TRBV18,TRBD1,TRBJ2-1,.
CASSLALTGSDTQYF,TGTGCCAGCAGCTTAGCTCTAACAGGATCAGATACGCAGTATTTT,TRBV11-3,.,TRBJ2-3,.
CASSQGTGLDGELFF,TGTGCCAGCAGCCAAGGGACAGGGCTCGACGGGGAGCTGTTTTTT,TRBV7-9,TRBD1,TRBJ2-2,few
CASSPMDSYGYTF,TGTGCCAGTAGCCCAATGGACAGCTATGGCTACACCTTC,TRBV19,.,TRBJ1-2,.
CASSLREGRAGELFF,TGTGCCAGCAGTTTAAGAGAGGGGAGGGCCGGGGAGCTGTTTTTT,TRBV28,TRBD2,TRBJ2-2,few
CASSPTGDPFTEQYF,TGTGCCAGCAGCCCCACAGGGGATCCGTTTACGGAGCAGTACTTC,TRBV7-2,TRBD1,TRBJ2-7,.
CASSLGLTYEQYF,TGTGCCAGCAGCTTGGGGCTGACCTACGAGCAGTACTTC,TRBV5-5,.,TRBJ2-7,.
CASSFWDRQETQYF,TGTGCCAGCAGCTTTTGGGACAGACAAGAGACCCAGTACTTC,TRBV13,TRBD1,TRBJ2-5,.
CASSLAAGVDEQFF,TGCGCCAGCAGCTTGGCAGCGGGGGTCGATGAGCAGTTCTTC,TRBV5-1,TRBD2,TRBJ2-1,.
CASSWTSGGTGYEQYF,TGCGCCAGCAGCTGGACTAGCGGGGGGACCGGGTACGAGCAGTACTTC,TRBV5-1,TRBD2,TRBJ2-7,.
CASSWPTSGGETDTQYF,TGTGCCAGCAGCTGGCCGACTAGCGGGGGGGAAACAGATACGCAGTATTTT,TRBV7-6,TRBD2,TRBJ2-3,.
CASSDRGAGKLFF,TGTGCCAGCAGTGATCGTGGAGCTGGGAAACTGTTTTTT,TRBV25-1,.,TRBJ1-4,.
CASSLGGDQPQHF,TGTGCCAGCAGCTTGGGGGGGGATCAGCCCCAGCATTTT,TRBV11-2,.,TRBJ1-5,.
CASGSPEQFF,TGTGCTAGTGGCTCTCCTGAGCAGTTCTTC,TRBV12-5,.,TRBJ2-1,.
CAWSVWRERLEQFF,TGTGCCTGGAGTGTGTGGCGGGAACGCCTGGAGCAGTTCTTC,TRBV30,.,TRBJ2-1,.
CASVRTTNYGYTF,TGTGCCAGCGTCCGAACGACAAACTATGGCTACACCTTC,TRBV28,.,TRBJ1-2,.
CASSLAGTGIEKLFF,TGTGCCAGCAGTTTGGCCGGGACAGGAATTGAAAAACTGTTTTTT,TRBV28,TRBD1,TRBJ1-4,.
CASSLAEGLSNQPQHF,TGTGCCAGCAGCTTGGCCGAGGGACTCAGCAATCAGCCCCAGCATTTT,TRBV5-6,.,TRBJ1-5,once
CASSALGQGPYEQYF,TGTGCCAGCAGCGCGTTGGGACAGGGTCCCTACGAGCAGTACTTC,TRBV7-9,TRBD1,TRBJ2-7,.
CASSQTANYEQYF,TGCGCCAGCAGCCAGACAGCAAACTACGAGCAGTACTTC,TRBV4-1,.,TRBJ2-7,.
CAWGGTGQPNYEQYF,TGTGCCTGGGGGGGTACGGGACAGCCGAACTACGAGCAGTACTTC,TRBV30,TRBD1,TRBJ2-7,.
CSVPSSRQGEKLFF,TGCAGCGTTCCTAGTTCCAGGCAGGGAGAAAAACTGTTTTTT,TRBV29-1,.,TRBJ1-4,once
CASGFDPAGDTQYF,TGTGCTAGTGGTTTTGATCCAGCGGGAGATACGCAGTATTTT,TRBV12-5,.,TRBJ2-3,.
CATSRSVGGVTGELFF,TGTGCCACCAGCAGGAGTGTGGGGGGTGTTACCGGGGAGCTGTTTTTT,TRBV15,.,TRBJ2-2,.
CASSLEAGTYEQYF,TGTGCCAGCAGCTTAGAGGCAGGGACCTACGAGCAGTACTTC,TRBV11-2,.,TRBJ2-7,.
CAWRVQGSGDTEAFF,TGTGCCTGGAGGGTGCAGGGAAGTGGCGACACTGAAGCTTTCTTT,TRBV30,.,TRBJ1-1,.
CASSPSRGNEKLFF,TGTGCCAGCAGCCCCAGCAGGGGTAATGAAAAACTGTTTTTT,TRBV14,.,TRBJ1-4,.
CASSPLGGGTEAFF,TGTGCCAGCAGCCCCCTGGGGGGGGGCACTGAAGCTTTCTTT,TRBV11-2,.,TRBJ1-1,.
CASSPTNSRLNTEAFF,TGTGCCAGCAGCCCAACAAACAGCCGATTGAACACTGAAGCTTTCTTT,TRBV7-8,.,TRBJ1-1,.
CASSLVPSGGQETQYF,TGTGCCAGCAGCTTAGTCCCTAGCGGGGGCCAAGAGACCCAGTACTTC,TRBV7-2,TRBD2,TRBJ2-5,.
CASSADRITGELFF,TGCGCCAGCAGTGCGGACAGAATCACCGGGGAGCTGTTTTTT,TRBV10-1,.,TRBJ2-2,.
CASSLSGEGETQYF,TGCGCCAGCAGCCTTTCGGGGGAAGGAGAGACCCAGTACTTC,TRBV5-1,.,TRBJ2-5,.
CASSPLERDEQYF,TGTGCCAGCTCACCCCTTGAGAGGGACGAGCAGTACTTC,TRBV18,.,TRBJ2-7,.
CASSLGPWEKLFF,TGTGCCAGCAGTTTAGGCCCTTGGGAAAAACTGTTTTTT,TRBV27,.,TRBJ1-4,.
CASSYAGVHYGYTF,TGTGCCAGCAGTTACGCCGGGGTACACTATGGCTACACCTTC,TRBV6-5,.,TRBJ1-2,.
CASSKDRGSTGELFF,TGCGCCAGCAGCAAGGACAGGGGCTCGACCGGGGAGCTGTTTTTT,TRBV5-1,TRBD1,TRBJ2-2,.
CASNDRRYGYTF,TGTGCCAGCAACGACAGGCGGTATGGCTACACCTTC,TRBV6-1,.,TRBJ1-2,.
CATSRDRGRDQPQHF,TGTGCCACCAGCAGAGATAGAGGGAGGGATCAGCCCCAGCATTTT,TRBV15,.,TRBJ1-5,.
CASSVSVSNQPQHF,TGCGCCAGCAGTGTCTCAGTTAGCAATCAGCCCCAGCATTTT,TRBV10-2,.,TRBJ1-5,once
CASSSERGSSEAFF,TGCGCCAGCAGCTCCGAGCGGGGATCCAGTGAAGCTTTCTTT,TRBV5-1,.,TRBJ1-1,once
CASSPPRRRGQLSYEQYF,TGTGCCAGCAGCCCCCCCAGGCGCAGGGGTCAACTCTCCTACGAGCAGTACTTC,TRBV7-9,.,TRBJ2-7,.
CASSPAGGNSPLHF,TGTGCCAGCAGTCCTGCAGGGGGCAATTCACCCCTCCACTTT,TRBV6-1,TRBD1,TRBJ1-6,.
CASSQDGQGWTEAFF,TGTGCCAGCAGCCAAGATGGACAGGGGTGGACTGAAGCTTTCTTT,TRBV4-2,TRBD1,TRBJ1-1,.